The 29 T cell receptor beta chains given below trace back to one sample, sequenced in a study of blood T cells in healthy people across ages. The second PCR ran about 6 to 11 cycles with a sample-barcoded 5' primer and J-beta primers. TCRdb called the 5' RACE reads again in MiXCR, with one record for every CDR3 protein. In the table there are about 800,000 distinct CDR3 sequences, around a quarter of which are singletons. The same specimen was also included in a second study, on T cells of mothers and their children.

The source material was blood. Every receptor here comes from a boy aged 5-17 years in good health.

This clonotype has a handful of counts. An end of the junction differs from the germline gene, which may be a read error. The chain links TRBV18 to TRBJ2-7; 7 bases are a match to TRBD1. Looked up from germline, CDR1 is KGHSH and CDR2 is LQKENI. This CDR3 is 14 amino acids long. The CDR3 is CASSLRNQGDEQYF. The CDR3 region has the DNA TGCGCCAGCTCACTCCGAAATCAGGGGGACGAGCAGTACTTC.

The chain joins TRBV20-1 to TRBJ1-4; no clear D gene. The CDR3 extends over 13 amino acids. Trimming pared 1 base from V and 5 bases from J, leaving 8 bases between. Germline V gives CDR1 DFQATT, CDR2 SNEGSKA (reference sequence). CDR3 loop: CSARGPANEKLFF. The CDR3 bases are TGCAGTGCTAGAGGGCCCGCAAATGAAAAACTGTTTTTT.

This clonotype has a handful of counts. The CDR3: CASSLNPGQPHTEAFF. The CDR3 coding sequence is TGTGCCAGCAGCCTGAATCCGGGACAGCCACACACTGAAGCTTTCTTT. The chain is built from TRBV7-9 and TRBJ1-1; the match to TRBD1 covers 7 bases. Germline trimming cut 5 bases from V and 3 bases from J; bases unmatched to any gene: 12. Germline V gene lookup returns CDR1 SEHNR and CDR2 FQNEAQ (reference sequence). The CDR3 loop spans 16 amino acids.

Comments on this clonotype: A read error may account for a junction end that differs from germline. The V gene is TRBV28, the J gene TRBJ1-1, with a possible D match to TRBD1 (6 bases). Germline V CDR1 and CDR2: MDHEN, SYDVKM. The length of the CDR3 is 13 residues. DNA of the CDR3: TGTGCCAGCAGTTTACGGGGGGCCGTTTTTTTACTCTTT. Protein: CASSLRGAVFLLF.

DNA of the CDR3: TGCGCCAGCAGCCCATCGAAGCAAGAGACCCAGTACTTC. This translates into CASSPSKQETQYF. V and J are TRBV5-1 and TRBJ2-5; D not certain. Trimming shortened V by 4 bases and J by 2 bases, and 9 bases separated the two germline ends. Germline lookup yields CDR1 SGHRS and CDR2 YFSETQ. The length of the CDR3 is 13 residues.

This clonotype was seen more than once but under ten times. J is TRBJ2-7 and V is TRBV20-1; 8 nucleotides match TRBD2. Germline-derived CDR1 and CDR2 are DFQATT and SNEGSKA (reference sequence). V shed 0 bases, J shed 4 bases, and the junction held 8 bases outside the gene matches. The CDR3 length is 15 residues. CDR3 protein: CSARDFASGPYEQYF. CDR3 DNA: TGCAGTGCTAGAGATTTTGCTAGCGGGCCTTACGAGCAGTACTTC.

This clonotype was detected only a few times. The chain is built from TRBV16 and TRBJ2-5; D remains unclear. This CDR3 has 12 residues. Germline V gene data show CDR1 as KGHSY and CDR2 as FQNENV. The V end lost 1 base, the J end lost 5 bases, and 5 bases lay between the germline ends. The CDR3 loop is CASSQFRETQYF. The CDR3, as DNA: TGTGCCAGCAGCCAATTTCGTGAGACCCAGTACTTC.

The CDR3 nucleotides read TGTGCCAGCACTCCGGCGGCAGTCTCCTACGAGCAGTACTTC. Its protein product is CASTPAAVSYEQYF. The V gene is TRBV28, the J gene TRBJ2-7; no clear D. The CDR3 is made up of 14 amino acids. Germline-derived CDR1 and CDR2 are MDHEN and SYDVKM. V shed 7 bases and J shed 0 bases, with 13 bases lying between them.

The chain is built from TRBV4-3 and TRBJ2-7; TRBD1 aligns across 10 bases. This CDR3 has 16 amino acids. J was trimmed by 2 bases and V by 0 bases; bases with no gene match: 4. CDR1 and CDR2 (germline): LGHNA, YSLEER. CDR3 amino acids: CASSQDRGTGAYEQYF. CDR3 coding DNA: TGCGCCAGCAGCCAAGATCGGGGGACAGGGGCCTACGAGCAGTACTTC.

This chain uses TRBV12-3 or TRBV12-4 with TRBJ2-5; D unresolved. V was trimmed by 3 bases and J by 2 bases, leaving 13 bases between them. The length of the CDR3 is 15 residues. CDR3 DNA: TGTGCCAGCAGTTTTCTTACAGAAGTACAAGAGACCCAGTACTTC. Its translation: CASSFLTEVQETQYF.

In this sample, this clonotype turned up a few times. The genes are TRBV7-9 and TRBJ2-5; D perhaps matches TRBD2 (5 bases). The CDR3 sequence is 15 residues long. Per germline, CDR1 SEHNR and CDR2 FQNEAQ (reference sequence). Trimming removed 1 base at V and 5 bases at J, with 14 bases between. The CDR3 nucleotides read TGTGCCAGCAGCTTAGGGAGACGGGGTCAGGAGACCCAGTACTTC. Protein product: CASSLGRRGQETQYF.

The count of this clonotype is one. This chain joins TRBV9 and TRBJ2-1; D possibly corresponds to TRBD2 (6 bases). This CDR3 has 15 residues. CDR1 is SGDLS and CDR2 is YYNGEE in the germline V gene. V gave up 2 bases and J gave up 0 bases, with 9 bases separating them. The CDR3: CASSVRDSSYNEQFF. CDR3 DNA sequence: TGTGCCAGCAGCGTCCGGGACTCCTCCTACAATGAGCAGTTCTTC.

The sample holds a few counts of this clonotype. The CDR3 DNA is TGTGCCAGCAGTCCGAGACTAGCGGGAGCCCATGAGACCCAGTACTTC. This sequence encodes CASSPRLAGAHETQYF. The chain uses TRBV28 and TRBJ2-5; 12 bases map to TRBD2. There are 16 residues in the CDR3. The V and J ends lost 5 bases and 5 bases, in that order; junction bases with no gene match: 9. The germline gives CDR1 MDHEN, CDR2 SYDVKM.

V and J are TRBV29-1 and TRBJ2-4, with D possibly matching TRBD2 (6 bases). The CDR3 covers 14 residues. The germline V gene encodes CDR1 SQVTM and CDR2 ANQGSEA. Trimming removed 4 bases from V and 4 bases from J, with 14 bases in between. CDR3 DNA sequence: TGCAGCGTTGCGGGGGACGGGGGAAAAAACATTCAGTACTTC. It yields the protein CSVAGDGGKNIQYF.

The chain joins TRBV5-6 to TRBJ2-5; TRBD1 matches at 9 bases. The CDR3 has 15 amino acids. V lost 4 bases and J lost 5; bases outside the gene matches: 9. Germline CDR1 SGHDT, CDR2 YYEEEE. The CDR3 protein is CASSPGQGIRETQYF. For the CDR3, the DNA is TGTGCCAGCAGCCCGGGACAGGGAATTCGGGAGACCCAGTACTTC.

This clonotype came up many times. The gene calls are TRBV4-3 and TRBJ2-7; TRBD1 aligns across 10 bases. Germline V gives CDR1 LGHNA, CDR2 YSLEER. The CDR3 has 15 amino acids. The trim removed 3 bases at V and 3 bases at J, leaving 5 bases unmatched. In nucleotides, the CDR3 is TGCGCCAGCAGCCACGGGACAGGGGAATACTACGAGCAGTACTTC. The encoded protein is CASSHGTGEYYEQYF.

The chain combines TRBV12-3 or TRBV12-4 with TRBJ2-5; TRBD1 agrees at 10 bases. V trimming: 7 bases; J trimming: 5 bases; junction bases outside the gene matches: 10. The CDR3 has 15 amino acids. CDR3 sequence: CASTDLTGGKETQYF. CDR3 in DNA: TGTGCCAGCACCGACCTGACAGGGGGCAAGGAGACCCAGTACTTC.

CDR3 residues: CASSVVLWDEQFF. CDR3 nucleotides: TGTGCCAGCAGCGTAGTCTTATGGGATGAGCAGTTCTTC. The chain has TRBV9 and TRBJ2-1; no definite D call. Trimming took 0 bases from V and 8 from J, leaving 9 bases between them. Germline CDR1 reads SGDLS; CDR2 reads YYNGEE. The CDR3 loop spans 13 amino acids. The variable domain in full, completed from reference TRBV9 and TRBJ2-1, reads DSGVTQTPKHLITATGQRVTLRCSPRSGDLSVYWYQQSLDQGLQFLIQYYNGEERAKGNILERFSAQQFPDLHSELNLSSLELGDSALYFCASSVVLWDEQFFGPGTRLTVL.

The chain uses TRBV5-4 and TRBJ2-7, with 7 bases identical to TRBD1. The V gene end was trimmed by 4 bases and the J gene end by 3 bases; junction bases not matched to a gene: 13. Germline assignment: CDR1 SGHNT and CDR2 YYREEE (reference sequence). This CDR3 spans 16 amino acids. In DNA, the CDR3 is TGTGCCAGCAGCCCAGTCCGGGACAGACCCTACTACGAGCAGTACTTC. This encodes CASSPVRDRPYYEQYF.

The CDR3, as DNA: TGCGCCAGCAGCTACGCTCAAGGGGACTACTACGAGCAGTACTTC. Translation gives CASSYAQGDYYEQYF. J is TRBJ2-7 and V is TRBV5-1, with 7 bases fitting TRBD2. Germline lookup yields CDR1 SGHRS and CDR2 YFSETQ. V shed 3 bases, J shed 3 bases, and the junction held 9 bases outside the gene matches. The CDR3 consists of 15 residues.

This clonotype was seen a handful of times. V is TRBV7-2 and J is TRBJ2-3; D may correspond to TRBD1 or TRBD2 (6 bases each). V dropped 4 bases and J dropped 1 base, with 15 bases sitting between them. This CDR3 contains 16 residues. Germline lookup yields CDR1 SGHTA and CDR2 FQGNSA. The CDR3 here is CASSSTGRDRTDTQYF. The DNA of the CDR3 is TGTGCCAGCAGCTCCACAGGGCGGGACCGCACAGATACGCAGTATTTT. Complete variable domain (other parts from reference TRBV7-2 and TRBJ2-3): GAGVSQSPSNKVTEKGKDVELRCDPISGHTALYWYRQSLGQGLEFLIYFQGNSAPDKSGLPSDRFSAERTGGSVSTLTIQRTQQEDSAVYLCASSSTGRDRTDTQYFGPGTRLTVL.

This clonotype was counted a few times. V is TRBV29-1 and J is TRBJ2-7; 9 nucleotides agree with TRBD1. CDR1 and CDR2 (germline): SQVTM, ANQGSEA. The CDR3 has 16 residues. V trimming: 6 bases; J trimming: 2 bases; junction bases outside the gene matches: 14. The chain's CDR3 is CSVRLDPGTGTYEQYF. The CDR3 nucleotides read TGCAGCGTGAGATTAGATCCCGGGACAGGGACCTACGAGCAGTACTTC.

This clonotype was picked up a small number of times. Here the CDR3 DNA reads TGCGCCAGCAGCTTGGGGCCGGGGGAGGAAAAACTGTTTTTT. It yields the protein CASSLGPGEEKLFF. V is TRBV5-1 and J is TRBJ1-4; a weak D match, TRBD1 (5 bases). Germline V gene sequence: CDR1 SGHRS, CDR2 YFSETQ. The length of the CDR3 is 14 residues. Trimming took 0 bases from V and 8 from J, leaving 11 bases between them.

The gene calls are TRBV20-1 and TRBJ2-2; D remains unclear. Between the trimmed V and J ends, which lost 6 bases and 5 bases, there was a span of 19 bases. This CDR3 is built from 15 residues. The germline CDR1 and CDR2 sequences are DFQATT and SNEGSKA (reference sequence). The CDR3 coding sequence is TGCAGTGCCCCACGACCATGGGTTTCTACCGGGGAGCTGTTTTTT. Amino acids: CSAPRPWVSTGELFF.

This clonotype was seen more than once but under ten times. The chain carries TRBV9 and TRBJ1-1, with D unresolved. CDR1 is SGDLS and CDR2 is YYNGEE in the germline V gene. The ends were cut back, 0 bases at V and 2 bases at J, with 11 bases in the middle. CDR3 length: 15 residues. The CDR3 DNA follows: TGTGCCAGCAGCGTAGAACCGGGAAAAAACACTGAAGCTTTCTTT. The encoded protein is CASSVEPGKNTEAFF.

This sequence joins TRBV27 and TRBJ2-4; 8 bases align to TRBD1. Per the germline V gene, CDR1 is MNHEY and CDR2 is SMNVEV (reference sequence). Losses at the gene ends were 5 bases for V and 0 bases for J; bases not matched to a gene: 6. The CDR3 is 16 residues long. The CDR3 nucleotides are TGTGCCAGCAGTCGCAGGGGGCTCCTAGCCAAAAACATTCAGTACTTC. It codes for CASSRRGLLAKNIQYF.

The J gene is TRBJ2-7, the V gene TRBV28; the D is unclear. The V end was cut by 7 bases, the J end by 0 bases, with 13 bases between. Looked up from germline, CDR1 is MDHEN and CDR2 is SYDVKM. There are 14 residues in the CDR3. CDR3 coding DNA: TGTGCCAGCAAGGCAGGCCAGAGCTCCTACGAGCAGTACTTC. Its translation is CASKAGQSSYEQYF.

This clonotype was recorded a few times. V usage is TRBV29-1 and J usage is TRBJ2-5, with D hard to call. Trimming shortened V by 5 bases and J by 1 base, and 8 bases separated the two germline ends. The CDR3 runs to 12 residues. CDR1 and CDR2 from the germline V gene are SQVTM and ANQGSEA. The CDR3 is CSVWTLQETQYF. CDR3 nucleotide sequence: TGCAGCGTTTGGACGCTCCAAGAGACCCAGTACTTC.

This clonotype was seen only a few times. The chain employs TRBV29-1 and TRBJ1-2; no clear D. Looked up from germline, CDR1 is SQVTM and CDR2 is ANQGSEA. V lost 6 bases and J lost 3, with 14 bases in between. The CDR3 sequence is 13 residues long. CDR3: CSVPPASDYGYTF. The CDR3 bases are TGCAGCGTCCCGCCTGCCAGCGACTATGGCTACACCTTC.